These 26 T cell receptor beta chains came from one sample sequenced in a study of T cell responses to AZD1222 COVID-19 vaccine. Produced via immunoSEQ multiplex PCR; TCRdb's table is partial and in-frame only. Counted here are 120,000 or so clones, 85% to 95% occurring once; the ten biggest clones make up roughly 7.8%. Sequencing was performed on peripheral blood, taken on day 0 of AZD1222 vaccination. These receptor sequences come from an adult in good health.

CDR3 nucleotide sequence: TGTGCCAGCAGCCAGAGGACTAGCGGGAGTACCCCTACGAGGCAGTACTTC. Translated, it gives CASSQRTSGSTPTRQYF. V gene TRBV3-1 (or the pseudogene TRBV3-2) combines with J gene TRBJ2-7; 13 bases match TRBD2. The germline V gene encodes CDR1 LGHDT and CDR2 YNNKEL (reference sequence). The CDR3 spans 17 residues. V shed 3 bases and J 9 bases; nucleotides not matched to a gene: 14.

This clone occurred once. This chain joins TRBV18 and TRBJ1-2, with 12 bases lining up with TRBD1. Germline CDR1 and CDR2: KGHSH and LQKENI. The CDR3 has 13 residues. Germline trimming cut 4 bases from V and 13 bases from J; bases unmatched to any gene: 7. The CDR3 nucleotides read TGTGCCAGCTCACTTGGGACAGGGGGCCAGATCACCTTC. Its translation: CASSLGTGGQITF.

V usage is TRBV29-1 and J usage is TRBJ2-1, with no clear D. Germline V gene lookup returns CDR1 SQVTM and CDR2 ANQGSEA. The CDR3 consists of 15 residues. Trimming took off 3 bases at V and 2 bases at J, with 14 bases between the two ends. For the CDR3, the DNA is TGCAGCGTTGAGAGCCCAGGTCTAACCTACAATGAGCAGTTCTTC. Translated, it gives CSVESPGLTYNEQFF.

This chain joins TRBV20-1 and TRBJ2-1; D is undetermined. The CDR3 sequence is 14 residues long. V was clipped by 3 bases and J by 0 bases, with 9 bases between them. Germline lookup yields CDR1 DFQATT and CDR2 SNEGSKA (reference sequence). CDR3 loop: CSASGAASYNEQFF. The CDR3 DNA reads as TGCAGTGCTAGTGGTGCGGCCTCCTACAATGAGCAGTTCTTC.

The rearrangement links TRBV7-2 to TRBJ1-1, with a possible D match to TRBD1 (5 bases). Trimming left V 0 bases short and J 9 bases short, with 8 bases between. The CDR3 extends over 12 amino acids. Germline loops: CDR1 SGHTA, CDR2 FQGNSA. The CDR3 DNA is TGTGCCAGCAGCTTAGCGACAGCAAAAGCTTTCTTT. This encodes CASSLATAKAFF.

As DNA, the CDR3 is TGTGCCAGCAATTTCCGGGACAGGGGGATGGACAATCAGCCCCAGCATTTT. Its protein product is CASNFRDRGMDNQPQHF. The chain couples TRBV27 to TRBJ1-5; 11 bases align to TRBD1. The CDR3 spans 17 residues. The germline CDR1 and CDR2 sequences are MNHEY and SMNVEV (reference sequence). The V and J ends lost 7 bases and 3 bases, in that order; junction bases with no gene match: 11.

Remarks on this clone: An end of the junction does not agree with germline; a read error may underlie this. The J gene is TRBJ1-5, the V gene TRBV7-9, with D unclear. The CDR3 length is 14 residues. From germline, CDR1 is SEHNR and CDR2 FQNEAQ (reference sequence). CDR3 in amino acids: CASSLAGSNQPQHF. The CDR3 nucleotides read TGTGCCAGCAGCCTAGCGGGGAGCAATCAGCCCCAGCATTTT.

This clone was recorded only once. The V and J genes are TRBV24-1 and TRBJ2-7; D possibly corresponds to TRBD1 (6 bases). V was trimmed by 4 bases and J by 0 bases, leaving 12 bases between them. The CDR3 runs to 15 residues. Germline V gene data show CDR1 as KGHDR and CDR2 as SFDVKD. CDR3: CATSDSRTASYEQYF. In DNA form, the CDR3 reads TGTGCCACCAGTGACTCACGGACAGCCTCCTACGAGCAGTACTTC.

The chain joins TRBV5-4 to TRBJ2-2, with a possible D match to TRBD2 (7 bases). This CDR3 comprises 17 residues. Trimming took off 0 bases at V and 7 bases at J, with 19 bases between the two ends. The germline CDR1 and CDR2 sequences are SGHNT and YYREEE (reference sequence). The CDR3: CASSLGAGQGRIGELFF. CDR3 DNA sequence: TGTGCCAGCAGCTTGGGAGCGGGACAAGGGAGGATCGGGGAGCTGTTTTTT.

CDR3 sequence reads: CASSPDRGRDQPQHF. CDR3 DNA sequence: TGTGCCAGCAGCCCCGACAGGGGCAGAGATCAGCCCCAGCATTTT. The chain recombines TRBV5-4 with TRBJ1-5; 8 bases align to TRBD1. Germline CDR1 reads SGHNT; CDR2 reads YYREEE (reference sequence). The CDR3 sequence is 15 residues long. J was trimmed by 5 bases and V by 4 bases; bases with no gene match: 8.

The CDR3 here is CASSDTPQGRSPTRPEAFF. DNA for the CDR3: TGTGCCAGCAGTGACACCCCCCAGGGACGGAGTCCAACTAGGCCTGAAGCTTTCTTT. The V call is TRBV6-1, the J call TRBJ1-1, with D perhaps TRBD1 (5 bases). The germline V gene encodes CDR1 MNHNS and CDR2 SASEGT. V lost 3 bases and J 6 bases, leaving 29 bases between the germline ends. The CDR3 covers 19 residues.

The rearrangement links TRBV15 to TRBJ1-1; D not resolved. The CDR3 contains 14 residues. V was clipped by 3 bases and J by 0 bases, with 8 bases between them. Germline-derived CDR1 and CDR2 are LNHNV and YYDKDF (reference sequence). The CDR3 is CATSSVVLNTEAFF. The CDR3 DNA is TGTGCCACCAGCAGCGTAGTCCTGAACACTGAAGCTTTCTTT.

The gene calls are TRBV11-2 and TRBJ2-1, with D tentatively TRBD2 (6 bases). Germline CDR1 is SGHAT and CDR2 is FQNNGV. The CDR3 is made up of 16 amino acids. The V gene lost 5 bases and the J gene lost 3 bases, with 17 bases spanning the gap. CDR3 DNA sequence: TGTGCCAGCAGCCGAACACAATTCGGGAGCTACAATGAGCAGTTCTTC. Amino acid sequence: CASSRTQFGSYNEQFF.

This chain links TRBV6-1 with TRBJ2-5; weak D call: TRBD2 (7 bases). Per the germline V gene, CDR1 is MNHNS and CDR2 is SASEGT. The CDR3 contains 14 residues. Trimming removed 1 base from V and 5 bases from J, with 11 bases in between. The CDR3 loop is CASSEGGGGETQYF. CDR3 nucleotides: TGTGCCAGCAGTGAAGGCGGGGGCGGTGAGACCCAGTACTTC.

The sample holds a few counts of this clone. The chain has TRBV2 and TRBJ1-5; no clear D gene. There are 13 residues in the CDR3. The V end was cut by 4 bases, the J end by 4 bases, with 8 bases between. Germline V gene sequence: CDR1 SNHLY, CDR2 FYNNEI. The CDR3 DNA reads TGTGCCAGCAGTGTATCCCAGAATCAGCCCCAGCATTTT. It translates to CASSVSQNQPQHF. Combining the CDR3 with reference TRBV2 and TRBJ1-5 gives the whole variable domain EPEVTQTPSHQVTQMGQEVILRCVPISNHLYFYWYRQILGQKVEFLVSFYNNEISEKSEIFDDQFSVERPDGSNFTLKIRSTKLEDSAMYFCASSVSQNQPQHFGDGTRLSIL.

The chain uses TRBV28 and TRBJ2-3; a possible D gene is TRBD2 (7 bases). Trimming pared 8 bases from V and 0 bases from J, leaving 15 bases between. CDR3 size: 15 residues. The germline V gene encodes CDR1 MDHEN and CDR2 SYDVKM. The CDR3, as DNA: TGTGCCAGCCCGGGGGGCGGCGTAAGCACAGATACGCAGTATTTT. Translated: CASPGGGVSTDTQYF.

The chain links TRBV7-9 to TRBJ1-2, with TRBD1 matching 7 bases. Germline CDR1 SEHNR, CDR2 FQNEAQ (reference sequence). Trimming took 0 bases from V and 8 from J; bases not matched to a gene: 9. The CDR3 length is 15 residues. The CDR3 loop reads CASSLAGTEYGGYTF. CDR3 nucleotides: TGTGCCAGCAGCTTAGCAGGGACAGAGTATGGCGGCTACACCTTC.

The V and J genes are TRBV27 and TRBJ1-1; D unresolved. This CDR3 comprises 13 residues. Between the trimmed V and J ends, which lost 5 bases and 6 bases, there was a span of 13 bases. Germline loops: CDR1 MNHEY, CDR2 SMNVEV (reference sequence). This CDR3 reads CASSLPGRPEAFF. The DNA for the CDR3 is TGTGCCAGCAGTCTACCCGGCCGCCCTGAAGCTTTCTTT.

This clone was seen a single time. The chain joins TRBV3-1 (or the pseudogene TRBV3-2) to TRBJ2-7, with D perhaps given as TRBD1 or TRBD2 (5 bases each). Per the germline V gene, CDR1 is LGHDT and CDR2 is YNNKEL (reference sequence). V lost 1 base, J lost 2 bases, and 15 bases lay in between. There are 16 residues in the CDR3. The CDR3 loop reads CASSQGPGRGAYEQYF. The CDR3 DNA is TGTGCCAGCAGCCAAGGTCCCGGTAGAGGGGCCTACGAGCAGTACTTC.

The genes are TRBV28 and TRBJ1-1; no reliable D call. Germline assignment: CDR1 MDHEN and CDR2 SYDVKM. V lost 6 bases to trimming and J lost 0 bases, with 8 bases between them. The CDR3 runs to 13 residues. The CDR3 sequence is CASSRSLNTEAFF. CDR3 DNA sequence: TGTGCCAGCAGCCGCAGTTTGAACACTGAAGCTTTCTTT.

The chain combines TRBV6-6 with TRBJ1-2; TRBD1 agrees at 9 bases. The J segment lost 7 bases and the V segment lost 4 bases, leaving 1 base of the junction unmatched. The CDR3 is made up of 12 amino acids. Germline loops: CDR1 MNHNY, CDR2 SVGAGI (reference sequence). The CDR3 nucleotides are TGTGCCAGCAGTTGGACAGGGGCTGGCTACACCTTC. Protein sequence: CASSWTGAGYTF.

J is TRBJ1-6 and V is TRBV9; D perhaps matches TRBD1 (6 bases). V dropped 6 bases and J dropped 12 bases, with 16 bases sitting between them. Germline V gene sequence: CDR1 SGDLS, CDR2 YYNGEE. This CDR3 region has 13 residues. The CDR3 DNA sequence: TGTGCCAGCAACTCCGGGGGGGCCGGACCCCTCCACTTT. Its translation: CASNSGGAGPLHF.

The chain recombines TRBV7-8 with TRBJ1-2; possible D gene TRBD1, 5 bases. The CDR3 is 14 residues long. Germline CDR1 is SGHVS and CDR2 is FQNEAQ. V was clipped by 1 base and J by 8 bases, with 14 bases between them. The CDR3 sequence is CASSLGDQKMGYTF. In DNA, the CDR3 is TGTGCCAGCAGCTTAGGGGACCAGAAGATGGGCTACACCTTC.

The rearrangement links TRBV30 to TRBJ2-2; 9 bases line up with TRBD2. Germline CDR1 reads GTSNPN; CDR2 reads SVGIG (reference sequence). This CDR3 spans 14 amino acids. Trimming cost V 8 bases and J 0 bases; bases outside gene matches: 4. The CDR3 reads CARSSGANTGELFF. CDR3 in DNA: TGTGCCAGATCTAGCGGGGCGAACACCGGGGAGCTGTTTTTT. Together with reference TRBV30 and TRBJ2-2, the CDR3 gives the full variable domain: SQTIHQWPATLVQPVGSPLSLECTVEGTSNPNLYWYRQAAGRGLQLLFYSVGIGQISSEVPQNLSASRPQDRQFILSSKKLLLSDSGFYLCARSSGANTGELFFGEGSRLTVL.

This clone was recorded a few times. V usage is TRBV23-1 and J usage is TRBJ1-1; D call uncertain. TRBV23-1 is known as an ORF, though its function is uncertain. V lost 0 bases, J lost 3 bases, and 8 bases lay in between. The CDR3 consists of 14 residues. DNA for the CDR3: TGCGCCAGCAGTCAATCGGGCAAAGACACTGAAGCTTTCTTT. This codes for CASSQSGKDTEAFF.

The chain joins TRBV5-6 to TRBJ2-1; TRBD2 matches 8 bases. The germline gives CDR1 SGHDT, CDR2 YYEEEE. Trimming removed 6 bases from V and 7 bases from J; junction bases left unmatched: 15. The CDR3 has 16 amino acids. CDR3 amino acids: CASTSGFKAGGNEQFF. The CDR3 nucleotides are TGTGCCAGCACCTCAGGGTTTAAGGCGGGGGGAAATGAGCAGTTCTTC. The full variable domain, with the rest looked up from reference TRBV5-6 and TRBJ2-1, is DAGVTQSPTHLIKTRGQQVTLRCSPKSGHDTVSWYQQALGQGPQFIFQYYEEEERQRGNFPDRFSGHQFPNYSSELNVNALLLGDSALYLCASTSGFKAGGNEQFFGPGTRLTVL.